The 23 T cell receptor beta chains listed next were all sequenced from one sample in a study of cytomegalovirus exposure and HLA in healthy donors. Amplification used 60 Vbeta primers and 13 Jbeta primers. This table comes from immunoSEQ multiplex PCR, and its TCRdb copy is limited to in-frame clones, with some not included. The table includes about 160,000 clones, 70% to 85% detected once. Sequencing used PBMCs. These receptors were taken from a man in his forties or fifties in good health and CMV-seronegative.

The chain links TRBV5-5 to TRBJ2-1; 8 nucleotides agree with TRBD1. V gave up 2 bases and J gave up 5 bases; unmatched junction bases: 6. The CDR3 has 15 amino acids. Germline CDR1 and CDR2: SGHKS and YYEKEE (reference sequence). CDR3 in amino acids: CASSFGQGVDNEQFF. The DNA of the CDR3 is TGTGCCAGCAGCTTTGGACAGGGCGTCGACAATGAGCAGTTCTTC.

This clone was picked up a small number of times. The chain links TRBV12-5 to TRBJ1-1, with a possible D match to TRBD1 (6 bases). From germline, CDR1 is LGHNT and CDR2 FRNRAP. The CDR3 is 15 residues long. The V gene lost 3 bases and the J gene lost 4 bases, with 15 bases spanning the gap. CDR3 sequence: CASGFSSGVITEAFF. Here the CDR3 DNA reads TGTGCTAGTGGTTTCTCTTCAGGGGTGATCACTGAAGCTTTCTTT.

The V and J genes are TRBV4-2 and TRBJ2-1; 14 bases are shared with TRBD2. Germline lookup yields CDR1 LGHNA and CDR2 YNFKEQ. V was pared by 2 bases and J by 2 bases, with 5 bases of the junction left unmatched. This CDR3 is 18 amino acids long. The CDR3 bases are TGTGCCAGCAGCCAACTGGGACTAGCGGGGGAAGCCTACAATGAGCAGTTCTTC. Translated: CASSQLGLAGEAYNEQFF.

This clone was observed a few times. The CDR3 loop reads CASSQRSGSYNEQFF. Here the CDR3 DNA reads TGTGCCAGCAGCCAAAGAAGCGGTTCCTACAATGAGCAGTTCTTC. The chain recombines TRBV11-1 with TRBJ2-1; tentatively, D is TRBD2 (5 bases). CDR1 SGHAT and CDR2 FQDESV come from the germline V gene (reference sequence). V lost 5 bases, J lost 1 base, and 12 bases lay in between. This CDR3 has 15 amino acids.

This clone showed up just a few times. The rearrangement uses TRBV6-1 and TRBJ1-6, with 10 bases aligning to TRBD1. The CDR3 loop spans 15 amino acids. Germline CDR1 reads MNHNS; CDR2 reads SASEGT. V shed 7 bases, J shed 4 bases, and the junction held 4 bases outside the gene matches. CDR3 region: CASTGTGDYNSPLHF. CDR3 DNA sequence: TGTGCCAGCACGGGGACAGGGGATTATAATTCACCCCTCCACTTT.

V gene TRBV7-2 combines with J gene TRBJ2-7, with D possibly TRBD2 on 6 matching bases. CDR3 size: 13 residues. The V gene lost 5 bases and the J gene lost 6 bases, with 14 bases spanning the gap. Germline-derived CDR1 and CDR2 are SGHTA and FQGNSA. The CDR3 here is CASSVTQAGEQYF. As DNA, the CDR3 is TGTGCCAGCAGCGTCACCCAAGCGGGCGAGCAGTACTTC.

This clone has a handful of counts. The V call is TRBV6-1, the J call TRBJ2-7; 8 nucleotides match TRBD2. V was pared by 2 bases and J by 2 bases, with 2 bases of the junction left unmatched. Germline values: CDR1 MNHNS, CDR2 SASEGT. This CDR3 contains 14 residues. The CDR3 here is CASSEPGLAYEQYF. The CDR3 region has the DNA TGTGCCAGCAGTGAACCGGGACTAGCCTACGAGCAGTACTTC.

V usage is TRBV7-8 and J usage is TRBJ1-2, with D possibly matching TRBD1 (5 bases). The germline V gene has CDR1 SGHVS and CDR2 FQNEAQ. This CDR3 comprises 14 residues. V lost 1 base and J 1 base, leaving 7 bases between the germline ends. The CDR3 DNA reads TGTGCCAGCAGCTTAGAGACAGATAACTATGGCTACACCTTC. Translation gives CASSLETDNYGYTF.

V is TRBV9 and J is TRBJ1-1, with D uncertain. CDR3 size: 15 residues. Germline V CDR1 and CDR2: SGDLS, YYNGEE. Trimming removed 0 bases from V and 0 bases from J, with 9 bases in between. The chain's CDR3 is CASSVAPTMNTEAFF. For the CDR3, the DNA is TGTGCCAGCAGCGTAGCCCCGACTATGAACACTGAAGCTTTCTTT.

This chain links TRBV5-1 with TRBJ2-3; D remains ambiguous. The germline V gene has CDR1 SGHRS and CDR2 YFSETQ. The CDR3 is 11 amino acids. V was cut by 3 bases and J by 6 bases, with 5 bases left in between. Here the CDR3 reads CASSYGDTQYF. The CDR3 nucleotides read TGCGCCAGCAGCTACGGGGATACGCAGTATTTT.

V and J are TRBV30 and TRBJ2-1; perhaps TRBD1 as D (5 bases). The CDR3 covers 14 residues. V shed 2 bases and J shed 6 bases, with 14 bases lying between them. CDR1 is GTSNPN, CDR2 SVGIG, per germline (reference sequence). The DNA of the CDR3 is TGTGCCTGGAGTTCCCCGGAAGGGGTCAATGAGCAGTTCTTC. It yields the protein CAWSSPEGVNEQFF.

The chain has TRBV6-1 and TRBJ2-1; the match to TRBD2 covers 7 bases. Germline CDR1 is MNHNS and CDR2 is SASEGT. V was clipped by 7 bases and J by 10 bases; unmatched bases: 16. This CDR3 is 15 amino acids long. CDR3 bases: TGTGCCAGCATCGACAGCCCCTCCGGGGGGAGCGAGCAGTTCTTC. It yields the protein CASIDSPSGGSEQFF.

This chain links TRBV18 with TRBJ1-2, with TRBD1 matching over 8 bases. Germline V lookup: CDR1 KGHSH, CDR2 LQKENI. The CDR3 extends over 13 amino acids. J was trimmed by 8 bases and V by 5 bases; bases with no gene match: 7. CDR3 sequence: CASSGDRTQGYTF. DNA of the CDR3: TGTGCCAGCTCAGGGGACAGGACCCAGGGCTACACCTTC.

This chain joins TRBV30 and TRBJ2-7; D not certain. Trimming removed 4 bases from V and 3 bases from J, with 13 bases in between. There are 13 residues in the CDR3. Germline CDR1 is GTSNPN and CDR2 is SVGIG (reference sequence). The CDR3 loop is CAWNAGYSYEQYF. In DNA, the CDR3 is TGTGCCTGGAATGCAGGATATAGCTACGAGCAGTACTTC.

V usage is TRBV4-2 and J usage is TRBJ2-3, with 8 nucleotides matching TRBD2. J was trimmed by 2 bases and V by 2 bases; bases with no gene match: 6. CDR1 is LGHNA, CDR2 YNFKEQ, per germline. The CDR3 consists of 16 residues. The CDR3 reads CASSQRDGGDTDTQYF. CDR3 DNA: TGTGCCAGCAGCCAAAGAGACGGGGGGGACACAGATACGCAGTATTTT.

The J gene is TRBJ2-1, the V gene TRBV30; 8 nucleotides agree with TRBD1. Looked up from germline, CDR1 is GTSNPN and CDR2 is SVGIG (reference sequence). The CDR3 has 14 amino acids. V shed 4 bases, J shed 5 bases, and the junction held 7 bases outside the gene matches. CDR3 protein: CAWMSGQGHNEQFF. CDR3 bases: TGTGCCTGGATGTCCGGACAGGGCCACAATGAGCAGTTCTTC. Combining the CDR3 with reference TRBV30 and TRBJ2-1 gives the whole variable domain SQTIHQWPATLVQPVGSPLSLECTVEGTSNPNLYWYRQAAGRGLQLLFYSVGIGQISSEVPQNLSASRPQDRQFILSSKKLLLSDSGFYLCAWMSGQGHNEQFFGPGTRLTVL.

The gene calls are TRBV11-2 and TRBJ1-2, with D unresolved. The V end lost 3 bases, the J end lost 6 bases, and 8 bases lay between the germline ends. The germline V gene encodes CDR1 SGHAT and CDR2 FQNNGV. This CDR3 has 12 residues. The CDR3 reads CASSFGGNGYTF. The CDR3 nucleotides read TGTGCCAGCAGCTTTGGAGGAAATGGCTACACCTTC.

The V gene is TRBV9, the J gene TRBJ1-1; D possibly corresponds to TRBD1 (5 bases). V lost 0 bases and J lost 0, with 6 bases in between. The CDR3 totals 14 residues. Germline CDR1 and CDR2: SGDLS and YYNGEE. CDR3 bases: TGTGCCAGCAGCGTAGAAGGGGTGAACACTGAAGCTTTCTTT. Translating gives CASSVEGVNTEAFF. The variable domain in full, completed from reference TRBV9 and TRBJ1-1, reads DSGVTQTPKHLITATGQRVTLRCSPRSGDLSVYWYQQSLDQGLQFLIQYYNGEERAKGNILERFSAQQFPDLHSELNLSSLELGDSALYFCASSVEGVNTEAFFGQGTRLTVV.

This clone was observed a few times. This chain uses TRBV5-1 with TRBJ2-2; D is ambiguous. The CDR3 consists of 14 residues. Trimming took 1 base from V and 2 from J, leaving 6 bases between them. Germline CDR1 and CDR2: SGHRS and YFSETQ. The CDR3 nucleotides are TGCGCCAGCAGCTTGCCAGAAAACACCGGGGAGCTGTTTTTT. Protein: CASSLPENTGELFF.

The chain's CDR3 is CASSEKSGGRGPQHF. In nucleotides, the CDR3 is TGTGCCAGCAGTGAGAAGTCGGGGGGCCGCGGGCCCCAGCATTTT. The rearrangement links TRBV2 to TRBJ1-5; TRBD1 is a possible D gene (6 bases). Germline lookup yields CDR1 SNHLY and CDR2 FYNNEI. This CDR3 is 15 amino acids long. With 3 bases removed from V and 9 bases from J, the gap between germline ends came to 18 bases.

The V call is TRBV20-1, the J call TRBJ1-2; possibly TRBD1 for D (6 bases). The CDR3 has 11 amino acids. V was trimmed by 5 bases and J by 8 bases, leaving 12 bases between them. Germline V CDR1 and CDR2: DFQATT, SNEGSKA (reference sequence). The CDR3 sequence: CSAPTGNGYTF. CDR3 DNA: TGCAGTGCTCCTACAGGGAACGGCTACACCTTC.

This chain joins TRBV7-6 and TRBJ2-3; 11 nucleotides agree with TRBD1. Per the germline V gene, CDR1 is SGHVS and CDR2 is FNYEAQ. Unmatched junction bases numbered 17, after V lost 4 bases and J lost 2 bases. The length of the CDR3 is 20 residues. The CDR3 here is CASSSRFHRDRGNPTDTQYF. Written as DNA, the CDR3 is TGTGCCAGCAGCTCCCGCTTTCACCGGGACAGGGGGAACCCCACAGATACGCAGTATTTT.

The chain is built from TRBV6-1 and TRBJ1-5, with 10 bases fitting TRBD1. V lost 4 bases to trimming and J lost 5 bases; unmatched junction nucleotides: 5. CDR3 size: 15 residues. Germline V gene lookup returns CDR1 MNHNS and CDR2 SASEGT. The CDR3 DNA follows: TGTGCCAGCAGTGCGGGACAGGGGAATTATCAGCCCCAGCATTTT. Encoded protein: CASSAGQGNYQPQHF.